The 13 T cell receptor beta chains given below trace back to one sample, sequenced in a study of blood T cell repertoires in COVID-19. Here immunoSEQ multiplex PCR was the method, and the copy in TCRdb shows in-frame clones only, minus some. The profile shows over 300,000 clones, around 85% of them singletons. Sequenced material: PBMCs or T cells enriched from blood (not recorded which). The receptors were gathered from a man aged 30-40 years who had recovered from COVID-19.

The chain recombines TRBV13 with TRBJ2-7; D is ambiguous. Germline V CDR1 and CDR2: PRHDT, FYEKMQ (reference sequence). V shed 1 base and J shed 3 bases, with 4 bases lying between them. The CDR3 contains 12 residues. CDR3 sequence: CASSLVLYEQYF. The DNA of the CDR3 is TGTGCCAGCAGCTTAGTACTCTACGAGCAGTACTTC.

This clone has a single count. The rearrangement links TRBV18 to TRBJ1-4; 8 bases align to TRBD1. The CDR3 spans 16 residues. V dropped 2 bases and J dropped 6; count of bases not matched to a gene: 8. In germline, CDR1 is KGHSH, CDR2 LQKENI. This CDR3 is CASSPIPTTGDEKLFF. Written as DNA, the CDR3 is TGTGCCAGCTCACCAATTCCAACGACAGGGGATGAAAAACTGTTTTTT.

The chain is built from TRBV27 and TRBJ1-3; TRBD1 agrees at 9 bases. The J segment lost 7 bases and the V segment lost 6 bases, leaving 4 bases of the junction unmatched. Per germline, CDR1 MNHEY and CDR2 SMNVEV (reference sequence). CDR3 length equals 13 residues. Written as DNA, the CDR3 is TGTGCCAGCAGCGTGGACAGGGGTAACACCATATATTTT. Translated: CASSVDRGNTIYF.

The chain uses TRBV5-6 and TRBJ1-2, with a weak D call TRBD1 (6 bases). Germline V gene data show CDR1 as SGHDT and CDR2 as YYEEEE. The V end lost 0 bases, the J end lost 8 bases, and 14 bases lay between the germline ends. The CDR3 length is 14 residues. The CDR3, as DNA: TGTGCCAGCAGCTTGGCCAGTGGACAGTTGGGCTACACCTTC. Translating gives CASSLASGQLGYTF.

The chain uses TRBV3-1 (or the pseudogene TRBV3-2) and TRBJ2-1; perhaps TRBD2 as D (5 bases). Looked up from germline, CDR1 is LGHDT and CDR2 is YNNKEL (reference sequence). Trimming cost V 0 bases and J 9 bases, with 9 bases left between them. The CDR3 covers 13 residues. CDR3 DNA: TGTGCCAGCAGCCAAGATGGCGGGTCTGAGCAGTTCTTC. It yields the protein CASSQDGGSEQFF.

J is TRBJ2-3 and V is TRBV27; TRBD1 is a possible D gene (6 bases). This CDR3 spans 15 amino acids. Trimming pared 0 bases from V and 5 bases from J, leaving 12 bases between. Germline CDR1 is MNHEY and CDR2 is SMNVEV (reference sequence). For the CDR3, the DNA is TGTGCCAGCAGTTTATCTACAGGGTCGCGAGATACGCAGTATTTT. Translated: CASSLSTGSRDTQYF.

V gene TRBV5-4 combines with J gene TRBJ1-4; D may be TRBD1 (5 bases). Germline V CDR1 and CDR2: SGHNT, YYREEE (reference sequence). This CDR3 is built from 15 residues. With 3 bases removed from V and 3 bases from J, the gap between germline ends came to 12 bases. The CDR3 protein is CASSYGTAPNEKLFF. CDR3 DNA sequence: TGTGCCAGCAGCTACGGGACTGCCCCTAATGAAAAACTGTTTTTT.

The chain combines TRBV4-1 with TRBJ2-7; D perhaps matches TRBD1 (5 bases). Germline CDR1 is MGHRA and CDR2 is YSYEKL. CDR3 length: 15 residues. V was clipped by 4 bases and J by 3 bases, with 16 bases between them. The DNA of the CDR3 is TGCGCCAGCAGCCCCCAGGGTCTCCAATACTACGAGCAGTACTTC. The encoded protein is CASSPQGLQYYEQYF.

The chain links TRBV5-4 to TRBJ1-2; 7 positions agree with TRBD1. The V and J ends lost 2 bases and 3 bases, in that order; junction bases with no gene match: 7. There are 15 residues in the CDR3. The germline V gene encodes CDR1 SGHNT and CDR2 YYREEE (reference sequence). CDR3 amino acids: CASSLLDRVDYGYTF. The CDR3 DNA is TGTGCCAGCAGCTTACTAGACAGGGTCGACTATGGCTACACCTTC. The full variable domain, completed using reference TRBV5-4 and TRBJ1-2, is ETGVTQSPTHLIKTRGQQVTLRCSSQSGHNTVSWYQQALGQGPQFIFQYYREEENGRGNFPPRFSGLQFPNYSSELNVNALELDDSALYLCASSLLDRVDYGYTFGSGTRLTVV.

There are many counts of this clone. The chain uses TRBV6-1 and TRBJ1-5; the D is unclear. The CDR3 spans 23 residues. V lost 2 bases, J lost 0 bases, and 32 bases lay in between. From germline, CDR1 is MNHNS and CDR2 SASEGT. The CDR3: CASSEYPEGLPKLRSYSNQPQHF. In DNA, the CDR3 is TGTGCCAGCAGTGAATATCCTGAGGGTCTTCCTAAGTTACGGTCCTATAGCAATCAGCCCCAGCATTTT.

This rearrangement joins TRBV4-1 to TRBJ1-5; TRBD1 aligns across 9 bases. Germline V lookup: CDR1 MGHRA, CDR2 YSYEKL. The J segment lost 6 bases and the V segment lost 3 bases, leaving 15 bases of the junction unmatched. The CDR3 spans 18 residues. CDR3 protein: CASSHSPGTGFKAQPQHF. The CDR3 nucleotides read TGCGCCAGCAGCCACAGTCCCGGGACAGGGTTCAAGGCTCAGCCCCAGCATTTT.

The J gene is TRBJ1-2, the V gene TRBV5-4; 8 bases fit TRBD1. Trimming at V came to 3 bases and at J to 4 bases, leaving 11 bases not matched to a gene. The CDR3 is 16 amino acids. Germline loops: CDR1 SGHNT, CDR2 YYREEE (reference sequence). The CDR3 loop reads CASSSGVTGESYGYTF. In DNA form, the CDR3 reads TGTGCCAGCAGCTCCGGTGTGACAGGGGAAAGCTATGGCTACACCTTC.

The sample holds one count of this clone. The chain links TRBV3-1 (or the pseudogene TRBV3-2) to TRBJ2-2; 8 bases map to TRBD1. Germline CDR1 and CDR2: LGHDT and YNNKEL (reference sequence). After removal of 3 bases from V and 7 bases from J, the junction contained 10 bases not matched to a gene. The CDR3 extends over 16 amino acids. The CDR3 sequence: CASSHKRDRWIGELFF. CDR3 nucleotide sequence: TGTGCCAGCAGCCATAAAAGGGACAGGTGGATCGGGGAGCTGTTTTTT.